This T cell receptor beta chain was retrieved from a study of CD8 T cells in ankylosing spondylitis. Overall study results and limits: Disease-linked clones were found to be CD8+ and relatively rare in peripheral blood. Among TCR beta sequences, a motif of eight highly homologous variants appeared characteristic of ankylosing spondylitis blood. Disease-linked clones were reportedly significantly enriched in matched ankylosing spondylitis synovial fluid.

As for this clonotype: What it binds is not known.

The CDR3 consists of 14 residues. From germline, CDR1 is DFQATT and CDR2 SNEGSKA (reference sequence). TCRdb ran MiXCR on the 5' RACE reads and lists one entry per CDR3 protein. Of roughly 440,000 distinct CDR3 sequences in the sample, 15% to 20% were seen once. The TCR originated in a male donor with ankylosing spondylitis. Sequencing used blood, either unsorted or a sorted T cell fraction (not recorded which). The chain couples TRBV20-1 to TRBJ2-3, with 9 bases fitting TRBD2. The CDR3 reads CSPRLAGSTDTQYF. CDR3 bases: TGCAGCCCTAGGCTAGCGGGAAGCACAGATACGCAGTATTTT.